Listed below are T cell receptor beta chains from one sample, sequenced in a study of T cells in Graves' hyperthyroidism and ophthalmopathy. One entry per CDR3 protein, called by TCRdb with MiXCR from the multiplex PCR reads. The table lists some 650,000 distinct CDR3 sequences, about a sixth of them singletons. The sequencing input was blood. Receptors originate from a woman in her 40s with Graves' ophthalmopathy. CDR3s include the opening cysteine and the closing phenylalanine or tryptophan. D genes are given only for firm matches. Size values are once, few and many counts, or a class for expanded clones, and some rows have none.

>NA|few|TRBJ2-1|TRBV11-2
CASSRVRGAPYNEQFF
TGTGCCAGCAGCCGAGTCCGGGGGGCGCCCTACAATGAGCAGTTCTTC
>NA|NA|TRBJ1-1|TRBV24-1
CATSDSSTEAFF
TGTGCCACCAGTGATTCCTCCACTGAAGCTTTCTTT
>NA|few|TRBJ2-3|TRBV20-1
CSAIQYRADTQYF
TGCAGTGCTATCCAATACAGGGCGGATACGCAGTATTTT
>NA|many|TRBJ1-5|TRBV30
CAWSVGDAQPQHF
TGTGCCTGGAGTGTAGGGGATGCTCAGCCCCAGCATTTT
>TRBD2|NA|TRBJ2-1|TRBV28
CASSSPAAGNYNEQFF
TGTGCCAGCAGTTCCCCAGCAGCGGGAAACTACAATGAGCAGTTCTTC
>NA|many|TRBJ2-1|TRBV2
CASSVIINEQFF
TGTGCCAGCAGTGTAATAATCAATGAGCAGTTCTTC
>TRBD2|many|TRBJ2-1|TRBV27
CASSLPSGRITNEQFF
TGTGCCAGCAGTCTCCCTAGCGGGCGAATAACCAATGAGCAGTTCTTC
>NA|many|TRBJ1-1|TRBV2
CASRRWQAEAFF
TGTGCCAGCAGAAGGTGGCAGGCAGAAGCTTTCTTT
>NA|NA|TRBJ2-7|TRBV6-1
CASRGFYSSYEQYF
TGTGCCAGCAGGGGCTTTTATAGCTCCTACGAGCAGTACTTC
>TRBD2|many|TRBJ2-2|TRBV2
CASHPGGSGELFF
TGTGCCAGCCACCCGGGGGGATCCGGGGAGCTGTTTTTT
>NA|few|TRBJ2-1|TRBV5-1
CASSLAWQERDEQFF
TGCGCCAGCAGCTTGGCCTGGCAGGAGCGGGATGAGCAGTTCTTC
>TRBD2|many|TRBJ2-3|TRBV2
CASSETSESTDTQYF
TGTGCCAGCAGTGAGACTAGCGAAAGCACAGATACGCAGTATTTT
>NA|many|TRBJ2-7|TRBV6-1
CASSLQEGNYEQYF
TGTGCCAGCTCCCTACAGGAAGGGAACTACGAGCAGTACTTC